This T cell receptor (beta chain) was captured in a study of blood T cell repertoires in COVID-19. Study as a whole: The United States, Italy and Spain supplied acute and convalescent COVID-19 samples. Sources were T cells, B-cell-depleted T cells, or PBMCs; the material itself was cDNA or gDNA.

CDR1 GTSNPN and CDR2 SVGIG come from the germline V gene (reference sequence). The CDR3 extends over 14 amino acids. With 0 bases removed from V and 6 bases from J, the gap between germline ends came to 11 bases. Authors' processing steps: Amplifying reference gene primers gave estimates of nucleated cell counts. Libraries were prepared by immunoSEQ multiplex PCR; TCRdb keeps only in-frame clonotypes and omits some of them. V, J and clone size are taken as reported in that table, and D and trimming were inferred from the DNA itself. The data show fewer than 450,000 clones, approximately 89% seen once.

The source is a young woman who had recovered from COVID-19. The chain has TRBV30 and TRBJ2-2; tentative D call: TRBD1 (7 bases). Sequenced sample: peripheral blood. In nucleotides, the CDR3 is TGTGCCTGGAGTGTCGGAGGGGGCCCCGGGGAGCTGTTTTTT. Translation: CAWSVGGGPGELFF. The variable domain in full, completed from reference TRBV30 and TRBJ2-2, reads SQTIHQWPATLVQPVGSPLSLECTVEGTSNPNLYWYRQAAGRGLQLLFYSVGIGQISSEVPQNLSASRPQDRQFILSSKKLLLSDSGFYLCAWSVGGGPGELFFGEGSRLTVL.